The clone carrying this T cell receptor (beta chain) was found a few times. The cDNA had a unique molecular identifier and a template-switch universal primer site. Each CDR3 protein gets one entry after TCRdb re-called the 5' RACE reads with MiXCR. This table holds about 890,000 distinct CDR3 sequences, 9% to 15% found once. This sample is drawn from a study of identical twins. This CDR3 contains 17 residues. V lost 0 bases and J lost 6; bases outside the gene matches: 7. Germline V gene data show CDR1 as MNHEY and CDR2 as SVGAGI. In addition, the sample was reused for a study of yellow fever vaccine responses in identical twins.

This TCR derives from a young woman in good health. V gene TRBV6-5 combines with J gene TRBJ2-7; 14 positions agree with TRBD2. Sequencing was performed on PBMCs. The CDR3 reads CASSYSTSGREGGEQYF. The CDR3, as DNA: TGTGCCAGCAGTTACTCGACTAGCGGGAGGGAAGGGGGCGAGCAGTACTTC.